This T cell receptor (beta chain) was documented in a study of early T cells in non-severe SARS-CoV-2 infection. Across the whole study: Chains were unpaired, as sequencing was done on bulk RNA from unsorted whole blood.

The CDR3 length is 16 residues. The germline V gene has CDR1 MGHRA and CDR2 YSYEKL. V shed 4 bases, J shed 5 bases, and the junction held 13 bases outside the gene matches. Unique molecular identifiers (one per individual cDNA molecule) were attached. MiXCR was run by TCRdb on the 5' RACE reads, yielding one entry per CDR3 protein. The data hold some 61,000 distinct CDR3 sequences, with roughly a tenth observed a single time. Material for sequencing was whole blood. The clonotype was recovered from an adult who was a healthcare worker with PCR-confirmed SARS-CoV-2 infection or an uninfected control (not recorded which). The chain links TRBV4-1 to TRBJ2-5, with TRBD2 identical over 7 bases. CDR3 coding DNA: TGCGCCAGCAGCCGGGCGGTGACTAGCTTGTGGGAGACCCAGTACTTC. Amino acids: CASSRAVTSLWETQYF.